These 12 T cell receptor beta chains were all obtained from the same sample, sequenced in a study of CD8 T cells in ankylosing spondylitis. TCRdb itself ran the 5' RACE reads through MiXCR, one entry per CDR3 protein. The data contain some 120,000 distinct CDR3 sequences, about 13% of them singletons. The sequenced sample consisted of blood, either unsorted or a sorted T cell fraction (not recorded which). Every receptor here comes from a female donor with ankylosing spondylitis or in good health (not recorded which).

This clonotype occurred a few times. This rearrangement joins TRBV6-5 to TRBJ1-2; D call uncertain. This CDR3 is 15 amino acids long. V was shortened by 2 bases and J by 1 base, with 11 bases between the two germline ends. CDR1 is MNHEY, CDR2 SVGAGI, per germline. The CDR3 reads CASSYGSTLNYGYTF. Here the CDR3 DNA reads TGTGCCAGCAGTTACGGGAGTACCCTTAACTATGGCTACACCTTC.

This clonotype was seen only a few times. V and J are TRBV2 and TRBJ1-4; D may be TRBD1 (5 bases). Germline CDR1 SNHLY, CDR2 FYNNEI. This CDR3 spans 14 amino acids. Trimming pared 0 bases from V and 7 bases from J, leaving 9 bases between. The CDR3 sequence: CASSEARGGEKLFF. The CDR3 region has the DNA TGTGCCAGCAGTGAAGCTCGTGGGGGTGAAAAACTGTTTTTT.

The chain uses TRBV6-1 and TRBJ2-7, with D tentatively TRBD1 (6 bases). Deletions cut 5 bases from V and 3 bases from J, with 14 bases between. CDR1 and CDR2 from the germline V gene are MNHNS and SASEGT. This CDR3 contains 14 residues. The CDR3: CASSPRGTYYEQYF. CDR3 nucleotide sequence: TGTGCCAGCAGTCCGAGGGGGACCTACTACGAGCAGTACTTC.

This clonotype was observed at least ten times. The rearrangement joins TRBV11-2 to TRBJ2-1; TRBD2 matches 7 bases. The V gene's germline CDR1 is SGHAT and CDR2 FQNNGV. CDR3 length: 15 residues. V shed 5 bases, J shed 7 bases, and the junction held 11 bases outside the gene matches. CDR3 bases: TGTGCCAGCAGCCCCCAAGCGGGACTACGAAATGAGCAGTTCTTC. Residues: CASSPQAGLRNEQFF.

The chain carries TRBV13 and TRBJ2-5; 8 positions match TRBD1. J lost 3 bases, V lost 6 bases, and 9 bases had no gene match. In germline, CDR1 is PRHDT, CDR2 FYEKMQ (reference sequence). There are 15 residues in the CDR3. Here the CDR3 reads CASSRRGQGEETQYF. CDR3 nucleotides: TGTGCCAGCAGTCGCCGCGGACAGGGAGAAGAGACCCAGTACTTC.

The chain links TRBV7-2 to TRBJ1-1; D unclear. The CDR3 totals 13 residues. CDR1 SGHTA and CDR2 FQGNSA come from the germline V gene. Trimming stripped 2 bases from V and 1 base from J, with 5 bases between. CDR3 protein: CASSLRQNTEAFF. The CDR3 DNA sequence: TGTGCCAGCAGCTTACGGCAGAACACTGAAGCTTTCTTT.

This clonotype was counted many times. This chain uses TRBV12-3 or TRBV12-4 with TRBJ2-2; 7 bases are a match to TRBD1. J lost 7 bases, V lost 8 bases, and 7 bases had no gene match. This CDR3 has 13 residues. Written as DNA, the CDR3 is TGTGCCAGCGTGACAGGGACGATCGGGGAGCTGTTTTTT. Translated: CASVTGTIGELFF.

The V call is TRBV12-3 or TRBV12-4, the J call TRBJ2-7; possibly TRBD1 for D (6 bases). Trimming removed 6 bases at V and 0 bases at J, with 21 bases between. The CDR3 is 17 amino acids. CDR3 in DNA: TGTGCCAGCAGCTCAAGAGCGTTCCGGGACACCTCCTACGAGCAGTACTTC. Translating it yields CASSSRAFRDTSYEQYF.

This chain uses TRBV12-1 with TRBJ2-6; TRBD2 is the table's D call, not checked against the DNA. TRBV12-1 is shown as a pseudogene. This CDR3 has 18 amino acids. The CDR3 loop reads CASGPGPLCVSGANVLTF. The CDR3 DNA follows: TGTGCCAGCGGCCCTGGGCCCCTCTGCGTCTCTGGGGCCAACGTCCTGACTTTC.

The rearrangement joins TRBV7-9 to TRBJ2-1, with D hard to call. Germline CDR1 is SEHNR and CDR2 is FQNEAQ (reference sequence). The length of the CDR3 is 11 residues. With 5 bases removed from V and 9 bases from J, the gap between germline ends came to 8 bases. The CDR3: CASSPIVEQFF. The CDR3, as DNA: TGTGCCAGCAGCCCCATCGTTGAGCAGTTCTTC.

This chain uses TRBV5-5 with TRBJ1-5, with unresolved D. V was shortened by 4 bases and J by 5 bases, with 10 bases between the two germline ends. Per germline, CDR1 SGHKS and CDR2 YYEKEE (reference sequence). The CDR3 extends over 13 amino acids. CDR3 sequence (DNA): TGTGCCAGCAGCCCAAGTCCAGATCAGCCCCAGCATTTT. Protein sequence: CASSPSPDQPQHF.

This clonotype came up many times. This chain joins TRBV3-1 and TRBJ2-7; 10 nucleotides line up with TRBD2. The CDR3 totals 15 residues. V lost 1 base, J lost 1 base, and 1 base stayed unmatched. Germline lookup yields CDR1 LGHDT and CDR2 YNNKEL (reference sequence). The CDR3 DNA reads as TGTGCCAGCAGCCAAGCTAGCGGGGGTTCCTACGAGCAGTACTTC. This translates into CASSQASGGSYEQYF.